Below, 21 T cell receptor beta chains from the same sample are listed, as sequenced in a study of cytomegalovirus exposure and HLA in healthy donors. The PCR made use of 60 Vbeta and 13 Jbeta primers. TCRdb's table, derived via immunoSEQ multiplex PCR, lists solely in-frame clones and lacks some. Of some 140,000 clones in the sample, roughly three quarters were seen once. The source material was PBMCs. The receptors stem from a female donor in good health and CMV-seronegative.

This chain connects TRBV10-1 to TRBJ2-2; TRBD1 matches 10 bases. V trimming: 8 bases; J trimming: 5 bases; junction bases outside the gene matches: 5. Looked up from germline, CDR1 is WNHNN and CDR2 is SYGVQD (reference sequence). The CDR3 has 14 amino acids. This chain's CDR3 is CASSPGQGTGELFF. The CDR3 DNA is TGCGCCAGCTCGCCGGGACAGGGGACCGGGGAGCTGTTTTTT.

As for this clone: At the DNA level, this CDR3 is encoded by other sequences in the same sample as well. This chain joins TRBV2 and TRBJ2-3; TRBD2 matches at 7 bases. In germline, CDR1 is SNHLY, CDR2 FYNNEI. With V trimmed by 2 bases and J by 3 bases, 5 bases remained unmatched. The CDR3 has 15 residues. The DNA for the CDR3 is TGTGCCAGCAGTGAAAGGCTAGCGGATACAGATACGCAGTATTTT. This codes for CASSERLADTDTQYF.

The DNA of the CDR3 is TGTGCCAGCAGCTTGGGGGGCCACACTGAAGCTTTCTTT. This codes for CASSLGGHTEAFF. This chain links TRBV5-6 with TRBJ1-1; D possibly corresponds to TRBD1 (5 bases). The CDR3 runs to 13 residues. Germline CDR1 is SGHDT and CDR2 is YYEEEE. The V gene lost 0 bases and the J gene lost 3 bases, with 6 bases spanning the gap. Filled out from reference TRBV5-6 and TRBJ1-1, the complete variable domain reads DAGVTQSPTHLIKTRGQQVTLRCSPKSGHDTVSWYQQALGQGPQFIFQYYEEEERQRGNFPDRFSGHQFPNYSSELNVNALLLGDSALYLCASSLGGHTEAFFGQGTRLTVV.

A few counts support this clone. The V and J genes are TRBV7-2 and TRBJ1-2, with D maybe TRBD1 (6 bases). In germline, CDR1 is SGHTA, CDR2 FQGNSA. V lost 1 base and J 4 bases, leaving 16 bases between the germline ends. The CDR3 is 16 amino acids. The CDR3: CASSLGMTGGGYGYTF. The CDR3 coding sequence is TGTGCCAGCAGCTTAGGCATGACAGGAGGTGGCTATGGCTACACCTTC.

The rearrangement links TRBV19 to TRBJ1-4, with TRBD1 as a possible D gene (5 bases). Germline lookup yields CDR1 LNHDA and CDR2 SQIVND (reference sequence). Trimming took off 7 bases at V and 7 bases at J, with 16 bases between the two ends. The CDR3 contains 14 residues. The DNA for the CDR3 is TGTGCCAGTATCGGGCGCAGCGGGGGTGAAAAACTGTTTTTT. It codes for CASIGRSGGEKLFF.

V gene TRBV9 combines with J gene TRBJ2-1; TRBD2 matches at 14 bases. Germline lookup yields CDR1 SGDLS and CDR2 YYNGEE. Trimming at V came to 5 bases and at J to 6 bases, leaving 7 bases not matched to a gene. This CDR3 has 16 amino acids. CDR3 residues: CASSYRTSGGLNEQFF. DNA of the CDR3: TGTGCCAGCAGTTACCGGACTAGCGGGGGGCTCAATGAGCAGTTCTTC.

V gene TRBV19 combines with J gene TRBJ1-2; D not certain. The CDR3 runs 14 residues. CDR1 LNHDA and CDR2 SQIVND come from the germline V gene (reference sequence). The V and J ends lost 5 bases and 6 bases respectively, with 16 bases between them. Here the CDR3 reads CASSVRGTLHGYTF. CDR3 nucleotide sequence: TGTGCCAGTAGTGTCCGGGGAACCCTGCATGGCTACACCTTC.

The chain employs TRBV28 and TRBJ1-1, with D tentatively TRBD1 (5 bases). V lost 5 bases, J lost 4 bases, and 14 bases lay in between. Germline-derived CDR1 and CDR2 are MDHEN and SYDVKM. The CDR3 sequence is 14 residues long. The CDR3, as DNA: TGTGCCAGCAGTCTCCCCGGGCAGGGCACTGAAGCTTTCTTT. It specifies CASSLPGQGTEAFF.

The chain couples TRBV25-1 to TRBJ2-1; D not certain. The germline CDR1 and CDR2 sequences are MGHDK and SYGVNS. Between the trimmed V and J ends, which lost 3 bases and 3 bases, there was a span of 9 bases. This CDR3 has 14 residues. This CDR3 is CASSDGLLYNEQFF. DNA for the CDR3: TGTGCCAGCAGTGACGGTCTACTCTACAATGAGCAGTTCTTC.

The chain joins TRBV6-1 to TRBJ2-2; TRBD2 aligns across 9 bases. The V segment lost 6 bases and the J segment 6 bases; nucleotides outside the gene matches: 5. This CDR3 is built from 14 residues. The germline CDR1 and CDR2 sequences are MNHNS and SASEGT. The CDR3 protein is CASSVLAGSGELFF. The CDR3 nucleotides are TGTGCCAGCAGCGTGCTAGCGGGGTCCGGGGAGCTGTTTTTT.

This clone was detected a few times. V usage is TRBV27 and J usage is TRBJ2-3, with 9 bases that match TRBD2. The germline V gene encodes CDR1 MNHEY and CDR2 SMNVEV (reference sequence). This CDR3 spans 16 amino acids. Unmatched junction bases numbered 9, after V lost 4 bases and J lost 4 bases. The CDR3 region has the DNA TGTGCCAGCAGTTCCCGGGCTAGCGGGGCCTCAGATACGCAGTATTTT. Translation: CASSSRASGASDTQYF.

As for this clone: Without the conserved terminal phenylalanine or tryptophan, this CDR3 likely stems from a read error. The DNA is left out, because the CDR3 cannot be placed on it with certainty; the CDR3 is given as TCRdb lists it. The chain recombines TRBV7-6 with TRBJ2-3; the table names TRBD2, a call not compared with the DNA. Germline V gives CDR1 SGHVS, CDR2 FNYEAQ. The CDR3 extends over 9 residues, inclusive of both ends. CDR3 sequence reads: CASPAEAAR.

The chain joins TRBV14 to TRBJ1-2; D perhaps matches TRBD1 (5 bases). Germline CDR1 is SGHDN and CDR2 is FVKESK. This CDR3 is 15 amino acids long. V dropped 0 bases and J dropped 4 bases, with 12 bases sitting between them. In DNA, the CDR3 is TGTGCCAGCAGCCAAGAGGACACCGTTGGCTATGGCTACACCTTC. Its protein is CASSQEDTVGYGYTF.

The CDR3 coding sequence is TGTGCCACCAGCATCAGCGGGGACCGAGATACGCAGTATTTT. Encoded protein: CATSISGDRDTQYF. The chain carries TRBV15 and TRBJ2-3, with 7 bases fitting TRBD2. CDR1 is LNHNV, CDR2 YYDKDF, per germline (reference sequence). This CDR3 is built from 14 residues. J lost 5 bases, V lost 4 bases, and 6 bases had no gene match. Supplemented by reference TRBV15 and TRBJ2-3, the full variable domain reads DAMVIQNPRYQVTQFGKPVTLSCSQTLNHNVMYWYQQKSSQAPKLLFHYYDKDFNNEADTPDNFQSRRPNTSFCFLDIRSPGLGDTAMYLCATSISGDRDTQYFGPGTRLTVL.

The chain employs TRBV19 and TRBJ1-5; 7 nucleotides line up with TRBD1. The V and J ends lost 7 bases and 0 bases, in that order; junction bases with no gene match: 12. The CDR3 extends over 17 amino acids. Germline V lookup: CDR1 LNHDA, CDR2 SQIVND (reference sequence). CDR3 DNA: TGTGCCAGTAAGGGGGTCGGGACAGCCTATAGCAATCAGCCCCAGCATTTT. It yields the protein CASKGVGTAYSNQPQHF. The full variable domain, completed using reference TRBV19 and TRBJ1-5, is DGGITQSPKYLFRKEGQNVTLSCEQNLNHDAMYWYRQDPGQGLRLIYYSQIVNDFQKGDIAEGYSVSREKKESFPLTVTSAQKNPTAFYLCASKGVGTAYSNQPQHFGDGTRLSIL.

The chain is built from TRBV30 and TRBJ2-3; D possibly corresponds to TRBD1 (6 bases). From germline, CDR1 is GTSNPN and CDR2 SVGIG (reference sequence). Trimming stripped 2 bases from V and 4 bases from J, with 16 bases between. This CDR3 contains 15 residues. DNA of the CDR3: TGTGCCTGGAGTACGACAGTGGGGGCCGCAGATACGCAGTATTTT. Encoded protein: CAWSTTVGAADTQYF.

The rearrangement joins TRBV7-3 to TRBJ1-1; a possible D gene is TRBD1 (5 bases). Germline V gene data show CDR1 as SGHTA and CDR2 as FQGTGA. V was pared by 4 bases and J by 4 bases, with 13 bases between. The CDR3 spans 14 residues. CDR3 DNA sequence: TGTGCCAGCAGCTCAACTCCTAGGGGCACTGAAGCTTTCTTT. It codes for CASSSTPRGTEAFF.

This chain joins TRBV15 and TRBJ1-1; 9 positions agree with TRBD1. V shed 1 base and J 1 base; nucleotides not matched to a gene: 4. Germline lookup yields CDR1 LNHNV and CDR2 YYDKDF (reference sequence). The CDR3 has 16 amino acids. The CDR3 region has the DNA TGTGCCACCAGCAGAGGAAAGGGACAGGGGAACACTGAAGCTTTCTTT. Translating it yields CATSRGKGQGNTEAFF.

The chain has TRBV7-9 and TRBJ2-3, with 12 bases aligning to TRBD2. Trimming removed 5 bases from V and 2 bases from J; junction bases left unmatched: 5. Germline V gene lookup returns CDR1 SEHNR and CDR2 FQNEAQ (reference sequence). The CDR3 is made up of 16 amino acids. Written as DNA, the CDR3 is TGTGCCAGCAGCATCACTAGCGGGGGGCCCACAGATACGCAGTATTTT. It is translated as CASSITSGGPTDTQYF.

The J gene is TRBJ2-7, the V gene TRBV7-2; 7 bases agree with TRBD2. The V segment lost 4 bases and the J segment 1 base; nucleotides outside the gene matches: 7. CDR1 is SGHTA, CDR2 FQGNSA, per germline. This CDR3 contains 15 residues. The CDR3 region is CASSSAGTMSYEQYF. Here the CDR3 DNA reads TGTGCCAGCAGCTCGGCCGGGACTATGTCCTACGAGCAGTACTTC.

The chain recombines TRBV29-1 with TRBJ2-3, with a tentative D call TRBD1 (5 bases). Germline assignment: CDR1 SQVTM and CDR2 ANQGSEA. This CDR3 has 13 amino acids. V lost 2 bases to trimming and J lost 3 bases, with 9 bases between them. The CDR3 DNA reads TGCAGCGTTGAACAGGGATTAACAGATACGCAGTATTTT. Protein sequence: CSVEQGLTDTQYF.